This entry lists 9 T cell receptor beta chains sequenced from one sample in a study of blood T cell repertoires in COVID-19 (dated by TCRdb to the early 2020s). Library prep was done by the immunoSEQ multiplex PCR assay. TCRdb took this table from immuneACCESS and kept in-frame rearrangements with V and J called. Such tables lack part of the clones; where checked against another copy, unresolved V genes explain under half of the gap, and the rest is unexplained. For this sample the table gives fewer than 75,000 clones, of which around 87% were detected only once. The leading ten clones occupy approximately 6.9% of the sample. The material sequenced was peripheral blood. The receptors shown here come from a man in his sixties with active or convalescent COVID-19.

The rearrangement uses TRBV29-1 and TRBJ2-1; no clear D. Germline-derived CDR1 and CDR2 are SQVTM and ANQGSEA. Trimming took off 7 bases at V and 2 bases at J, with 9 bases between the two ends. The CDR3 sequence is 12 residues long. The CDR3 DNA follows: TGCAGCGCACTCTTGACCTACAATGAGCAGTTCTTC. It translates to CSALLTYNEQFF.

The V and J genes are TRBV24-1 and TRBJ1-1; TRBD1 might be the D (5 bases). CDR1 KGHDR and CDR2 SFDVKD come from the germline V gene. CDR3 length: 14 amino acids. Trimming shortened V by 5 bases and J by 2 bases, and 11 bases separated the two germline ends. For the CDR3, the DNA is TGTGCCACCAGTGGCCGGGGGGGAAACACTGAAGCTTTCTTT. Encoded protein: CATSGRGGNTEAFF.

The CDR3 reads CASSATITGTGGLRETQYF. The CDR3 DNA sequence: TGTGCCAGCAGTGCCACCATAACCGGGACAGGGGGCTTGAGAGAGACCCAGTACTTC. The V gene is TRBV6-1, the J gene TRBJ2-5; 12 nucleotides agree with TRBD1. The CDR3 totals 19 residues. Germline trimming cut 4 bases from V and 4 bases from J; bases unmatched to any gene: 16. Germline CDR1 reads MNHNS; CDR2 reads SASEGT.

The CDR3 sequence is CASSGQGDFTSGYTF. In DNA, the CDR3 is TGTGCCAGCAGTGGACAGGGGGACTTTACCTCTGGCTACACCTTC. This chain joins TRBV2 and TRBJ1-2, with 9 bases identical to TRBD1. The CDR3 length is 15 residues. V lost 4 bases to trimming and J lost 7 bases; unmatched junction nucleotides: 10. Germline V gives CDR1 SNHLY, CDR2 FYNNEI.

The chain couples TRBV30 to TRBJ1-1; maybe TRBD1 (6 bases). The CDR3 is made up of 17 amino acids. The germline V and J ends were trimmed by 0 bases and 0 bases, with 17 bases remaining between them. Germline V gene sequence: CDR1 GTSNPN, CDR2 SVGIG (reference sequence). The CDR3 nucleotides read TGTGCCTGGAGTGTACAAATTGCAGGGGCCATGAACACTGAAGCTTTCTTT. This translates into CAWSVQIAGAMNTEAFF.

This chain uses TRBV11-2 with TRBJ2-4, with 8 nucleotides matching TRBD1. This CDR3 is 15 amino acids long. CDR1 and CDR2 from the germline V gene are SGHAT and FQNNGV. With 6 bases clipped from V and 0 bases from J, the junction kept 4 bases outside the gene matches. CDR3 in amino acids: CASRETGAAKNIQYF. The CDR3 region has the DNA TGTGCCAGCAGAGAGACAGGGGCAGCCAAAAACATTCAGTACTTC.

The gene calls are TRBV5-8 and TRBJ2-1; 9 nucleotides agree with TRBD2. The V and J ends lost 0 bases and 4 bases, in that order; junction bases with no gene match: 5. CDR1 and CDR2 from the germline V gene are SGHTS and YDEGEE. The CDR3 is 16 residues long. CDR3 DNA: TGTGCCAGCAGCTTGGGACATAGCGGGAGTTACAATGAGCAGTTCTTC. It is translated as CASSLGHSGSYNEQFF.

Here the CDR3 DNA reads TGTGCCAGCTCAGGACTAGCGGGAGTTCTTTCGGAGCAGTACTTC. Translation: CASSGLAGVLSEQYF. This chain uses TRBV18 with TRBJ2-7; 13 nucleotides match TRBD2. Germline-derived CDR1 and CDR2 are KGHSH and LQKENI. CDR3 length: 15 amino acids. With 5 bases clipped from V and 7 bases from J, the junction kept 8 bases outside the gene matches.

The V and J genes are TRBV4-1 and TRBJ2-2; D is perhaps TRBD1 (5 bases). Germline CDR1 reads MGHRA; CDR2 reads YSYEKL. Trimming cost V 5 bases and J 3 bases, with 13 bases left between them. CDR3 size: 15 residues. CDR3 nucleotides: TGCGCCAGCAGCACAACAGGTGGTCACACCGGGGAGCTGTTTTTT. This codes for CASSTTGGHTGELFF.